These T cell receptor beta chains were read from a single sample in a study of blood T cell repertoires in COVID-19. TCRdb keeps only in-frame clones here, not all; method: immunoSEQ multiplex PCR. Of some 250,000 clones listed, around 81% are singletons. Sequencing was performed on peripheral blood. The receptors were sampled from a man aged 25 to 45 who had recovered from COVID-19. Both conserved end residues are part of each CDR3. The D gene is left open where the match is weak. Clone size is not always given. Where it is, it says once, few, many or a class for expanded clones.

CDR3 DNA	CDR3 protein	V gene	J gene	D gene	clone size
TGCGCCAGCAGCTTGGAGGCTAGCCGACACCAAGAGACCCAGTACTTC	CASSLEASRHQETQYF	TRBV5-1	TRBJ2-5	-	-
TGCAGCGTAGACACAGGTTACACTGAAGCTTTCTTT	CSVDTGYTEAFF	TRBV29-1	TRBJ1-1	-	-
TGTGCCAGCAGCTTGGCTGGGGGGGCCTACAATGAGCAGTTCTTC	CASSLAGGAYNEQFF	TRBV5-8	TRBJ2-1	TRBD2	-
TGTGCCAGCAGCCAAGGGTTGCGGGACCTAGGCGAGACCCAGTACTTC	CASSQGLRDLGETQYF	TRBV3-1/TRBV3-2	TRBJ2-5	-	-
TGTGCCAGCAGTTCTAGCGGGGGCCGGGAGACCCAGTACTTC	CASSSSGGRETQYF	TRBV6-6	TRBJ2-5	TRBD2	-
TGTGCCACTTCAATGGCGGGGAACATTCAGTACTTC	CATSMAGNIQYF	TRBV24-1	TRBJ2-4	-	once
TGTGCCAGTAGTATTGGTCAGGGTAACAATGAGCAGTTCTTC	CASSIGQGNNEQFF	TRBV19	TRBJ2-1	-	-
TGTGCCAGCAGCCATAGACTAGCGGGGGAGACCCAGTACTTC	CASSHRLAGETQYF	TRBV7-6	TRBJ2-5	TRBD2	many
TGTGCCAGCTCTCCGGGGTCATTCGAAGCCCAGCATTTT	CASSPGSFEAQHF	TRBV18	TRBJ1-5	-	-
TGTGCCAGCAGCGTAGTGGGGGGCGGGGAGCTGTTTTTT	CASSVVGGGELFF	TRBV9	TRBJ2-2	-	once
TGTGCCAGCAGCCATCTCGGGACTCAGGAAGCTTTCTTT	CASSHLGTQEAFF	TRBV3-1/TRBV3-2	TRBJ1-1	-	-
TGTGCCAGCTCCCAAGGTAGCGGAGGCGCCACAGATACGCAGTATTTT	CASSQGSGGATDTQYF	TRBV9	TRBJ2-3	-	-
TGTGCCAGCAGTGAAGCGCACGAGGCCTACGAGCAGTACTTC	CASSEAHEAYEQYF	TRBV6-1	TRBJ2-7	-	-
TGTGCCAGCAGCTTTTCCCGTTTTAGCGGGAAAGAGACCCAGTACTTC	CASSFSRFSGKETQYF	TRBV7-8	TRBJ2-5	TRBD2	-
TGTGCCAGCAGCGTAGCGGGGACAGAAGAAGCTTTCTTT	CASSVAGTEEAFF	TRBV9	TRBJ1-1	TRBD1	-